These 26 T cell receptor beta chains share one sample of origin, sequenced in a study of shared clonotypes between healthy human individuals. TCRdb's copy holds only in-frame clones and misses some; the assay was immunoSEQ multiplex PCR. The sample shows approximately 2.1 million clones, 93% of them seen only once. Sequences were obtained from naive CD4+ T cells from PBMCs. The subset: CD45RA+ positively selected. These receptors all come from a young man in good health. Some clones in this sample may be carry-over from other donors' samples.

The chain carries TRBV27 and TRBJ2-1, with 9 positions matching TRBD2. The germline V gene has CDR1 MNHEY and CDR2 SMNVEV (reference sequence). V trimming: 3 bases; J trimming: 8 bases; junction bases outside the gene matches: 14. The CDR3 is 17 amino acids. CDR3 loop: CASSFRIGGGGRHEQFF. In DNA, the CDR3 is TGTGCCAGCAGTTTCCGCATAGGCGGGGGGGGTCGGCATGAGCAGTTCTTC.

The chain has TRBV27 and TRBJ1-2; perhaps TRBD1 as D (6 bases). This CDR3 comprises 15 residues. Trimming took 5 bases from V and 7 from J, leaving 20 bases between them. Germline CDR1 reads MNHEY; CDR2 reads SMNVEV (reference sequence). DNA for the CDR3: TGTGCCAGCAGTCCCGGGACATACATCCCGGGTGGCTACACCTTC. It translates to CASSPGTYIPGGYTF.

The chain couples TRBV9 to TRBJ2-5, with TRBD2 identical over 12 bases. The V gene's germline CDR1 is SGDLS and CDR2 YYNGEE. V shed 4 bases, J shed 7 bases, and the junction held 11 bases outside the gene matches. The CDR3 has 16 residues. CDR3 DNA sequence: TGTGCCAGCAGCCCCAGACTAGCGGGAGAAAAGGGGACCCAGTACTTC. Translating gives CASSPRLAGEKGTQYF.

This clone occurred once. This chain connects TRBV28 to TRBJ2-1, with D possibly TRBD1 on 6 matching bases. Trimming cost V 1 base and J 6 bases, with 10 bases left between them. The germline V gene encodes CDR1 MDHEN and CDR2 SYDVKM. The CDR3 covers 14 residues. The CDR3 is CASSLSQGPNEQFF. CDR3 coding DNA: TGTGCCAGCAGTTTATCTCAGGGGCCCAATGAGCAGTTCTTC.

This chain uses TRBV4-2 with TRBJ2-7, with 7 bases fitting TRBD1. V lost 0 bases to trimming and J lost 2 bases; unmatched junction nucleotides: 7. The CDR3 has 16 amino acids. Per germline, CDR1 LGHNA and CDR2 YNFKEQ. The CDR3 is CASSQEGGPGPYEQYF. The CDR3 nucleotides are TGTGCCAGCAGCCAAGAAGGGGGCCCCGGCCCCTACGAGCAGTACTTC.

This chain links TRBV19 with TRBJ1-2; D uncertain. The CDR3 runs to 13 residues. Germline V CDR1 and CDR2: LNHDA, SQIVND (reference sequence). V gave up 7 bases and J gave up 8 bases, with 17 bases separating them. In DNA form, the CDR3 reads TGTGCCAGTAAGGAGGGCCCTCGAGGGGGCTACACCTTC. This translates into CASKEGPRGGYTF. The full variable domain, rest sourced from reference TRBV19 and TRBJ1-2, is DGGITQSPKYLFRKEGQNVTLSCEQNLNHDAMYWYRQDPGQGLRLIYYSQIVNDFQKGDIAEGYSVSREKKESFPLTVTSAQKNPTAFYLCASKEGPRGGYTFGSGTRLTVV.

V is TRBV11-2 and J is TRBJ2-2; 9 positions agree with TRBD1. With V trimmed by 0 bases and J by 7 bases, 6 bases remained unmatched. Germline V gene lookup returns CDR1 SGHAT and CDR2 FQNNGV. The CDR3 runs to 16 residues. The chain's CDR3 is CASSLDTGGGGGELFF. The DNA for the CDR3 is TGTGCCAGCAGCTTAGACACAGGGGGCGGAGGCGGGGAGCTGTTTTTT.

This clone occurred a few times. V gene TRBV5-1 combines with J gene TRBJ1-3; the match to TRBD1 covers 8 bases. Germline values: CDR1 SGHRS, CDR2 YFSETQ. Trimming removed 0 bases from V and 4 bases from J; junction bases left unmatched: 6. The length of the CDR3 is 16 residues. The CDR3 here is CASSLGTGLTGNTIYF. In DNA, the CDR3 is TGCGCCAGCAGCTTGGGGACAGGGCTAACCGGAAACACCATATATTTT.

Only a few counts were recorded for this clone. The chain recombines TRBV11-2 with TRBJ1-2, with TRBD1 matching 10 bases. Germline values: CDR1 SGHAT, CDR2 FQNNGV. The CDR3 totals 14 residues. J was trimmed by 7 bases and V by 5 bases; bases with no gene match: 7. CDR3 in amino acids: CASSPGTGALGYTF. The CDR3 DNA reads as TGTGCCAGCAGCCCTGGGACAGGGGCCCTTGGCTACACCTTC.

This sequence joins TRBV27 and TRBJ2-7; D might be TRBD1 (6 bases). Germline CDR1 and CDR2: MNHEY and SMNVEV (reference sequence). The CDR3 is 15 amino acids. The V gene lost 6 bases and the J gene lost 0 bases, with 15 bases spanning the gap. The CDR3 is CASSRSTGFSYEQYF. CDR3 nucleotides: TGTGCCAGCAGCCGGAGTACAGGGTTCTCCTACGAGCAGTACTTC.

V is TRBV18 and J is TRBJ1-5; TRBD1 might be the D (6 bases). V was trimmed by 8 bases and J by 1 base, leaving 12 bases between them. CDR3 length: 14 residues. Looked up from germline, CDR1 is KGHSH and CDR2 is LQKENI. CDR3: CASTEGDSNQPQHF. The CDR3 DNA follows: TGTGCCAGCACTGAGGGGGACAGCAATCAGCCCCAGCATTTT.

The genes are TRBV11-2 and TRBJ2-7; D may be TRBD1 (6 bases). The CDR3 is 14 amino acids. CDR1 is SGHAT and CDR2 is FQNNGV in the germline V gene. V lost 5 bases and J lost 3, with 14 bases in between. The CDR3 DNA reads as TGTGCCAGCAGCCGTACTGGACAGTACTACGAGCAGTACTTC. This gives the protein CASSRTGQYYEQYF.

This clone was recorded a few times. The chain employs TRBV10-1 and TRBJ2-2; unclear D gene. CDR1 is WNHNN and CDR2 is SYGVQD in the germline V gene (reference sequence). This CDR3 has 13 residues. Trimming removed 2 bases from V and 6 bases from J, with 7 bases in between. The CDR3 sequence is CASSEVAAGELFF. The CDR3 bases are TGCGCCAGCAGTGAGGTGGCAGCCGGGGAGCTGTTTTTT.

V gene TRBV5-1 combines with J gene TRBJ2-5; TRBD2 might be the D (6 bases). V dropped 3 bases and J dropped 5 bases, with 17 bases sitting between them. Germline-derived CDR1 and CDR2 are SGHRS and YFSETQ. The CDR3 sequence is 15 residues long. CDR3 nucleotide sequence: TGCGCCAGCAGCTCGGGACTGACGGGAAGGGAGACCCAGTACTTC. This translates into CASSSGLTGRETQYF.

The V call is TRBV28, the J call TRBJ2-3; no firm D call. The CDR3 covers 16 residues. CDR1 is MDHEN and CDR2 is SYDVKM in the germline V gene. Trimming stripped 6 bases from V and 0 bases from J, with 16 bases between. CDR3 amino acids: CASSPPESPSTDTQYF. The CDR3 DNA follows: TGTGCCAGCAGCCCACCGGAATCTCCTAGCACAGATACGCAGTATTTT.

The rearrangement links TRBV11-2 to TRBJ1-3; a weak D match, TRBD1 (5 bases). Trimming removed 5 bases from V and 7 bases from J, with 15 bases in between. The germline V gene has CDR1 SGHAT and CDR2 FQNNGV. The CDR3 covers 14 residues. CDR3 DNA sequence: TGTGCCAGCAGCGGGGGGGAGTCACCCAACACCATATATTTT. This sequence encodes CASSGGESPNTIYF.

With regard to this clone: Additional DNA sequences in this sample encode the identical CDR3. The chain carries TRBV6-5 and TRBJ1-5, with D uncertain. Trimming stripped 2 bases from V and 4 bases from J, with 6 bases between. Germline V CDR1 and CDR2: MNHEY, SVGAGI. The CDR3 contains 13 residues. Written as DNA, the CDR3 is TGTGCCAGCAGTTACACGGGAAATCAGCCCCAGCATTTT. It specifies CASSYTGNQPQHF.

The V and J genes are TRBV4-1 and TRBJ2-3; D is possibly TRBD2 (6 bases). This CDR3 region has 16 residues. V gave up 3 bases and J gave up 2 bases, with 15 bases separating them. CDR1 is MGHRA, CDR2 YSYEKL, per germline. Here the CDR3 DNA reads TGCGCCAGCAGCCAGCTAACGGGGGAGATCACAGATACGCAGTATTTT. Its protein is CASSQLTGEITDTQYF.

The chain recombines TRBV6-5 with TRBJ2-7, with TRBD2 matching 8 bases. CDR3 size: 15 residues. V lost 8 bases, J lost 0 bases, and 9 bases stayed unmatched. Germline lookup yields CDR1 MNHEY and CDR2 SVGAGI. Here the CDR3 DNA reads TGTGCCAGCCGGGGGGCGGGAGGACCCTCCTACGAGCAGTACTTC. Translating it yields CASRGAGGPSYEQYF.

For the CDR3, the DNA is TGTGCCAGCAGCCACCGGGTTTCTAATGAAAAACTGTTTTTT. This codes for CASSHRVSNEKLFF. The chain employs TRBV4-2 and TRBJ1-4; D is uncertain. The germline V gene has CDR1 LGHNA and CDR2 YNFKEQ. The CDR3 totals 14 residues. With 3 bases removed from V and 3 bases from J, the gap between germline ends came to 8 bases.

The chain joins TRBV30 to TRBJ2-7; 11 bases are a match to TRBD2. Germline V gene sequence: CDR1 GTSNPN, CDR2 SVGIG (reference sequence). The CDR3 length is 15 residues. V dropped 1 base and J dropped 2; count of bases not matched to a gene: 4. Here the CDR3 DNA reads TGTGCCTGGAGTGCCCTAGCGGGAGGTCCCTACGAGCAGTACTTC. Translated, it gives CAWSALAGGPYEQYF.

About this clone itself: Other DNA sequences in the sample encode the same CDR3. The chain is built from TRBV5-1 and TRBJ2-6; D remains ambiguous. Germline assignment: CDR1 SGHRS and CDR2 YFSETQ. V dropped 7 bases and J dropped 1 base, with 6 bases sitting between them. The CDR3 is 13 amino acids. The CDR3 here is CASGDSGANVLTF. In DNA form, the CDR3 reads TGCGCCAGCGGGGATTCTGGGGCCAACGTCCTGACTTTC.

The chain couples TRBV7-9 to TRBJ2-3; 7 bases agree with TRBD2. V lost 5 bases and J lost 6; bases outside the gene matches: 11. The CDR3 consists of 15 residues. Germline CDR1 is SEHNR and CDR2 is FQNEAQ (reference sequence). The DNA of the CDR3 is TGTGCCAGCAGCGAGGACCTACTAGCGACGGATACGCAGTATTTT. This translates into CASSEDLLATDTQYF.

This clone was seen just once. V gene TRBV18 combines with J gene TRBJ2-7; tentative D call: TRBD1 (6 bases). Germline loops: CDR1 KGHSH, CDR2 LQKENI. This CDR3 comprises 15 residues. The V and J ends lost 6 bases and 7 bases respectively, with 22 bases between them. CDR3 residues: CASSSCGGPLCEQYF. The CDR3 DNA follows: TGTGCCAGCTCTTCGTGTGGGGGCCCCCTCTGTGAGCAGTACTTC.

As concerns this clone: Other DNA sequences in the same sample also yield this CDR3. V and J are TRBV5-1 and TRBJ1-5; D call uncertain. CDR3 size: 14 residues. V lost 0 bases and J lost 0, with 4 bases in between. Germline-derived CDR1 and CDR2 are SGHRS and YFSETQ. The CDR3, as DNA: TGCGCCAGCAGCTTGGGAGTTAGCAATCAGCCCCAGCATTTT. Translation: CASSLGVSNQPQHF.

This chain connects TRBV6-1 to TRBJ1-3; D possibly corresponds to TRBD1 (6 bases). V lost 10 bases and J lost 3, with 13 bases in between. Germline CDR1 MNHNS, CDR2 SASEGT. The CDR3 length is 13 residues. The CDR3 nucleotides read TGTGCCATAGCACAGGGTTTTGGAAACACCATATATTTT. Translating it yields CAIAQGFGNTIYF.